This TCR beta chain stems from a study of sequential checkpoint blockade in melanoma. Treatment indicated: randomized to nivolumab then ipilimumab (arm A) or the reverse (arm B). Patients had received no earlier DNA-damaging chemotherapy. From thawed PBMCs, live CD3+CD8+ cells negative for CD19 and CD56 were sorted. The assay was immunoSEQ multiplex PCR, and TCRdb's table has in-frame clones only and misses some. The data show roughly 29,000 clones, 75% to 85% seen once. CDR3 size: 12 residues. Trimming pared 6 bases from V and 8 bases from J, leaving 13 bases between. CDR1 is LGHNA, CDR2 YNFKEQ, per germline.

The sequence derives from a human donor with melanoma. Sequencing was performed on CD8+ T cells sorted from blood (inferred from file names), taken from a patient given nivolumab and ipilimumab in sequence. The chain uses TRBV4-2 and TRBJ1-2; D might be TRBD1 (6 bases). The CDR3 here is CASRSRQEGYTF. CDR3 DNA sequence: TGTGCCAGCAGGTCCCGACAGGAGGGCTACACCTTC.